Listed below are T cell receptor beta chains from one sample, sequenced in a study of CD8+CD57+ T cells in acquired aplastic anemia. TCRdb reprocessed the reads via MiXCR and lists one record per CDR3 protein. The sample records about 190,000 distinct CDR3 sequences, roughly 64% being singletons. Sequenced input: sorted CD4+, CD8+, or CD8+CD57+ T cells (not recorded which) from PBMCs. The receptors were gathered from a human donor with severe aplastic anemia or a healthy control (not recorded which). Both conserved end residues are part of each CDR3. A D gene is named only where the DNA matches it firmly. Clone size, where shown, is once, few, many, or a class for clones that have expanded.

D	size	V	length	J	DNA	CDR3
-	many	TRBV3-1	16	TRBJ2-5	TGTGCCAGCAGCCTTTTATCCGGCGGAGTCCAAGAGACCCAGTACTTC	CASSLLSGGVQETQYF
-	-	TRBV14	16	TRBJ2-2	TGTGCCAGCAGCCCCTTTATGATAGCGAACGCCGGGGAGCTGTTTTTT	CASSPFMIANAGELFF
-	-	TRBV24-1	16	TRBJ2-5	TGTGCCACCAGTGATTTTCGAGGGGGGTACCAAGAGACCCAGTACTTC	CATSDFRGGYQETQYF
-	many	TRBV7-6	15	TRBJ2-1	TGTGCCAGCAGCTTAGTTAGCGGAGCCTCTAATGAGCAGTTCTTC	CASSLVSGASNEQFF
-	many	TRBV2	16	TRBJ2-2	TGTGCCAGCAGTGATTTGGGGGGGCGGAGCACCGGGGAGCTGTTTTTT	CASSDLGGRSTGELFF
-	-	TRBV24-1	16	TRBJ2-3	TGTGCCACCAGTGATTTTGCAGGGGAGGGCACAGATACGCAGTATTTT	CATSDFAGEGTDTQYF
-	many	TRBV6-2/TRBV6-3	12	TRBJ2-7	TGTGCCAGCAGTTCCACGGGGTACGAGCAGTACTTC	CASSSTGYEQYF
-	-	TRBV10-3	13	TRBJ1-1	TGTGCCATCAGTGAGTCCGGGAACACTGAAGCTTTCTTT	CAISESGNTEAFF
-	few	TRBV7-2	12	TRBJ1-5	TGTGCCAGCAGCCGAGATGGCGGGGCCCAGCATTTT	CASSRDGGAQHF
TRBD2	-	TRBV12-5	17	TRBJ2-3	TGTGCCAGCAGTTTAGCCAGCGGGAGAACTAGCACAGATACGCAGTATTTT	CASSLASGRTSTDTQYF
TRBD2	-	TRBV10-2	16	TRBJ2-7	TGCGCCAGCAGTGACCGTGTAGCGGGAGGGACATACGAGCAGTACTTC	CASSDRVAGGTYEQYF
-	-	TRBV29-1	10	TRBJ2-7	TGCAGCTTGGGGGCCTACGAGCAGTACTTC	CSLGAYEQYF
TRBD1	-	TRBV20-1	14	TRBJ2-7	TGCAGTGCTAGGGGGACAGCGTTGCCCTACGAGCAGTACTTC	CSARGTALPYEQYF
-	many	TRBV12-3/TRBV12-4	12	TRBJ2-1	TGTGCCAGCAGTTTGCGACTAGGTGAGCAGTTCTTC	CASSLRLGEQFF
-	-	TRBV2	15	TRBJ1-5	TGTGCCAGCAGTGAAACCAGGGCGAGCAATCAGCCCCAGCATTTT	CASSETRASNQPQHF
-	-	TRBV20-1	15	TRBJ2-7	TGCAGTGCTAGAGATCATGGGGAGAACTCCTACGAGCAGTACTTC	CSARDHGENSYEQYF
-	many	TRBV20-1	11	TRBJ1-1	TGCAGTGCTAGGGTCGTCACTGAAGCTTTCTTT	CSARVVTEAFF
-	many	TRBV7-9	19	TRBJ2-5	TGTGCCAGCAGCTACCCGGCCCCGGGACCCAGAGGTTATAAGGAGACCCAGTACTTC	CASSYPAPGPRGYKETQYF
-	once	TRBV6-1	16	TRBJ2-1	TGTGCCAGCAGCCGGGACGGGAGGGGGACAGGCAATGAGCAGTTCTTC	CASSRDGRGTGNEQFF
-	-	TRBV2	15	TRBJ2-5	TGTGCCAGCTCCGGGTTAGGACTCCGGGTTGAGACCCAGTACTTC	CASSGLGLRVETQYF
-	-	TRBV6-1	16	TRBJ2-3	TGTGCCAGCAGTGAAGCGGACGGAAAGTCCACAGATACGCAGTATTTT	CASSEADGKSTDTQYF
-	many	TRBV5-6	13	TRBJ2-1	TGTGCCAGTAAACTAGGGGGAAGCGATGAGCAGTTCTTC	CASKLGGSDEQFF
TRBD1	-	TRBV19	16	TRBJ2-7	TGTGCCAGTAGTATTTCGGGACAGGGGGCAACCTACGAGCAGTACTTC	CASSISGQGATYEQYF
-	-	TRBV7-3	15	TRBJ1-1	TGTGCCAGCAGCGTAGTTTCACAGGCGGACACTGAAGCTTTCTTT	CASSVVSQADTEAFF
-	few	TRBV7-3	12	TRBJ2-5	TGTGCCAGCAGCTCTACTGGTGAGACCCAGTACTTC	CASSSTGETQYF
-	-	TRBV20-1	14	TRBJ2-5	TGCAGTGCTAGAGTAGGTCTAGCCCAAGAGACCCAGTACTTC	CSARVGLAQETQYF
-	many	TRBV19	12	TRBJ2-2	TGTGCCAGTAGTGGCCTCACCGGGGAGCTGTTTTTT	CASSGLTGELFF
-	many	TRBV5-6	13	TRBJ2-7	TGTGCCAGCAGCTTCAGGACTCAGTACGAGCAGTACTTC	CASSFRTQYEQYF
-	-	TRBV19	13	TRBJ2-7	TGTGCCAGTAGTGACAGCCCTACCTACGAGCAGTACTTC	CASSDSPTYEQYF
TRBD2	-	TRBV7-7	15	TRBJ2-1	TGTGCTAGCAGCTTACTAGCGGGAGACTTCGGTGAGCAGTTCTTC	CASSLLAGDFGEQFF
TRBD1	once	TRBV12-3/TRBV12-4	13	TRBJ1-2	TGTGCCACCCAGGGACAGGCCTCTAGTGGCTACACCTTC	CATQGQASSGYTF
-	-	TRBV20-1	13	TRBJ2-5	TGCAGTGCTAGACACCCGTCCCAAGAGACCCAGTACTTC	CSARHPSQETQYF
TRBD1	-	TRBV20-1	13	TRBJ1-1	TGCAGTGCGAACAGGGGGATGAACACTGAAGCTTTCTTT	CSANRGMNTEAFF
TRBD2	-	TRBV10-3	12	TRBJ2-3	TGTGCCATCAGCCGGACTAGCGAGTCGCAGTATTTT	CAISRTSESQYF
-	few	TRBV4-3	15	TRBJ2-2	TGCGCCAGCAGCCAGTTAGTCCTGAACACCGGGGAGCTGTTTTTT	CASSQLVLNTGELFF
-	-	TRBV15	16	TRBJ1-5	TGTGCCACCAGCGGAGACCCAACCGGGGATGGGCAGCCCCAGCATTTT	CATSGDPTGDGQPQHF
TRBD1	-	TRBV5-4	13	TRBJ2-5	TGTGCCAGCAGCTCCAGACAGGGAGAGACCCAGTACTTC	CASSSRQGETQYF
-	-	TRBV9	18	TRBJ1-5	TGTGCCAGCAGCCAAGTGGGGGGGACTCCGGGTGGCGGTCAGCCCCAGCATTTT	CASSQVGGTPGGGQPQHF
TRBD1	-	TRBV20-1	15	TRBJ2-5	TGCAGTGCTAGGGGTGACAGGGGGCGGCAAGAGACCCAGTACTTC	CSARGDRGRQETQYF
-	-	TRBV7-9	14	TRBJ2-5	TGTGCCAGCAGCTTGGGCATCGTGGGAGAGACCCAGTACTTC	CASSLGIVGETQYF
-	-	TRBV12-3/TRBV12-4	11	TRBJ2-5	TGTGCCAGCAGTTTAGGTCTAGCCCAGTACTTC	CASSLGLAQYF
-	many	TRBV12-3/TRBV12-4	15	TRBJ1-2	TGTGCCAGCAGTTTGGGGGGGCCTATATCATCGGGCTACACCTTC	CASSLGGPISSGYTF
-	-	TRBV29-1	13	TRBJ1-1	TGCAGCGTTTCCCGGGGGCAGGACACTGAAGCTTTCTTT	CSVSRGQDTEAFF
-	-	TRBV7-8	14	TRBJ2-7	TGTGCCAGCAGCTTAGAGTGGGGGCCCGACGAGCAGTACTTC	CASSLEWGPDEQYF
-	many	TRBV7-8	14	TRBJ1-6	TGTGCCAGCAGCTTAGAGGGGGGTTATTCACCCCTCCACTTT	CASSLEGGYSPLHF
-	-	TRBV10-3	12	TRBJ2-7	TGTGCCATCAGTGAGGCCGCCTACGAGCAGTACTTC	CAISEAAYEQYF
TRBD2	-	TRBV29-1	15	TRBJ2-3	TGCAGCGTTGGGATAGCGGGGGCTAGCACAGATACGCAGTATTTT	CSVGIAGASTDTQYF
TRBD1	once	TRBV19	17	TRBJ2-7	TGTGCCAGTAGTATAGCTGGGCCGGGACAGGGGAGCGACGAGCAGTACTTC	CASSIAGPGQGSDEQYF
TRBD2	-	TRBV10-3	17	TRBJ2-6	TGTGCCATCAGTGGGGGCGGGGGGGCTACTGGGGCCAACGTCCTGACTTTC	CAISGGGGATGANVLTF
-	-	TRBV20-1	14	TRBJ1-2	TGCAGTGCTAGAGATTATAGAAGTGACTATGGCTACACCTTC	CSARDYRSDYGYTF
TRBD1	-	TRBV7-9	15	TRBJ1-1	TGTGCCAGCAGCTTATTAGGACAGGTGAACACTGAAGCTTTCTTT	CASSLLGQVNTEAFF
TRBD1	-	TRBV20-1	14	TRBJ2-7	TGCAGTGCTAGCGCGGGACAGGGGCTCTACGAGCAGTACTTC	CSASAGQGLYEQYF
TRBD1	-	TRBV9	16	TRBJ1-4	TGTGCCAGCAGCGTAGAGATGACAGGGGGATTTGGAAAACTGTTTTTT	CASSVEMTGGFGKLFF
-	-	TRBV7-6	16	TRBJ2-1	TGTGCCAGCAGCTTTACTGGGGGCGGCCGGGGCAATGAGCAGTTCTTC	CASSFTGGGRGNEQFF
-	once	TRBV5-8	17	TRBJ2-3	TGTGCCAGCAGCTACGATTTGGGAGGGGGCCTCACAGATACGCAGTATTTT	CASSYDLGGGLTDTQYF
TRBD1	many	TRBV15	17	TRBJ1-2	TGTGCCACCAGCACCTTACCGGGACAGCCGGAGAACTATGGCTACACCTTC	CATSTLPGQPENYGYTF
TRBD1	many	TRBV19	14	TRBJ1-1	TGTGCCAGTACTTTAGGGGGCTACGGCACTGAAGCTTTCTTT	CASTLGGYGTEAFF
-	-	TRBV10-3	13	TRBJ1-2	TGTGCCATCAGAGGAGACGAGATTTATGGCTACACCTTC	CAIRGDEIYGYTF
TRBD1	few	TRBV7-9	14	TRBJ1-5	TGTGCCAGCAGCTTGACGGGACAGGACCAGCCCCAGCATTTT	CASSLTGQDQPQHF
-	many	TRBV13	19	TRBJ2-1	TGTGCCAGCAGCTTAGCGATGGAGGGGGCTCGGGGCTCCTACAATGAGCAGTTCTTC	CASSLAMEGARGSYNEQFF